Following are 7 T cell receptor beta chains from one sample sequenced in a study of cytomegalovirus exposure and HLA in healthy donors (dated by TCRdb to 2017 to 2019). The method was the immunoSEQ multiplex PCR assay. Here the immuneACCESS table is served through TCRdb, limited to in-frame sequences with V and J called. Missing clones are a known gap in these copies; in checked studies unresolved V genes cover under half, and the rest lacks a known reason. In all, the sample holds about 130,000 clones, and 80% to 90% of those were seen once. Roughly 1.2% of the sample belongs to the ten largest clones. The source material was PBMCs. These receptor sequences come from a woman aged 18-29 years in good health and CMV-seronegative.

The V call is TRBV5-6, the J call TRBJ1-2; no clear D. The V gene's germline CDR1 is SGHDT and CDR2 YYEEEE. V gave up 2 bases and J gave up 6 bases, with 8 bases separating them. The CDR3 extends over 12 amino acids. CDR3 protein: CASSFSGDGYTF. CDR3 sequence (DNA): TGTGCCAGCAGCTTTTCCGGTGATGGCTACACCTTC.

The CDR3 reads CASSLNRRDPGNTIYF. CDR3 nucleotide sequence: TGTGCCAGCAGTTTAAACAGGAGGGACCCTGGAAACACCATATATTTT. The V and J genes are TRBV28 and TRBJ1-3; D may be TRBD1 (5 bases). The CDR3 covers 16 residues. Trimming removed 2 bases at V and 2 bases at J, with 13 bases between. Per germline, CDR1 MDHEN and CDR2 SYDVKM. The full variable domain, rest sourced from reference TRBV28 and TRBJ1-3, is DVKVTQSSRYLVKRTGEKVFLECVQDMDHENMFWYRQDPGLGLRLIYFSYDVKMKEKGDIPEGYSVSREKKERFSLILESASTNQTSMYLCASSLNRRDPGNTIYFGEGSWLTVV.

The CDR3 loop reads CASSQITGGWETQYF. The CDR3 bases are TGTGCCAGTAGTCAGATAACAGGGGGCTGGGAGACCCAGTACTTC. The gene calls are TRBV19 and TRBJ2-5, with 9 nucleotides matching TRBD1. V lost 5 bases and J lost 5; bases outside the gene matches: 9. CDR1 and CDR2 (germline): LNHDA, SQIVND (reference sequence). The length of the CDR3 is 15 residues.

This chain uses TRBV14 with TRBJ1-3, with D maybe TRBD1 (5 bases). This CDR3 is 16 amino acids long. Trimming pared 0 bases from V and 2 bases from J, leaving 11 bases between. The germline gives CDR1 SGHDN, CDR2 FVKESK. The CDR3 nucleotides are TGTGCCAGCAGCCAAGAGGTCGGCAGGGCTGGAAACACCATATATTTT. Translation gives CASSQEVGRAGNTIYF.

This rearrangement joins TRBV19 to TRBJ1-3; no reliable D call. There are 16 residues in the CDR3. With 5 bases removed from V and 4 bases from J, the gap between germline ends came to 18 bases. Germline CDR1 reads LNHDA; CDR2 reads SQIVND (reference sequence). CDR3 sequence reads: CASSPLELFAGNTIYF. CDR3 coding DNA: TGTGCCAGTAGTCCGCTAGAGCTTTTTGCAGGAAACACCATATATTTT.

This clone was recorded once. J is TRBJ2-7 and V is TRBV4-1; TRBD2 might be the D (5 bases). Germline values: CDR1 MGHRA, CDR2 YSYEKL. The CDR3 totals 15 residues. V was trimmed by 5 bases and J by 1 base, leaving 15 bases between them. In DNA form, the CDR3 reads TGCGCCAGCAGCGCCACGGGCGGGCAGTCCTACGAGCAGTACTTC. Its protein is CASSATGGQSYEQYF.

The CDR3 sequence is CASSESGQGRNQPQHF. DNA for the CDR3: TGTGCCAGCAGTGAATCGGGACAGGGAAGGAATCAGCCCCAGCATTTT. V and J are TRBV6-1 and TRBJ1-5, with 9 bases lining up with TRBD1. From germline, CDR1 is MNHNS and CDR2 SASEGT. The CDR3 is made up of 16 amino acids. Trimming at V came to 2 bases and at J to 4 bases, leaving 6 bases not matched to a gene.